A single sample gave rise to the 32 T cell receptor beta chains below, sequenced in a study of blood T cell repertoires in COVID-19. Clones were sequenced by immunoSEQ multiplex PCR, and TCRdb holds only the in-frame ones, with some missing. The sample yields under 350,000 clones, approximately 89% seen once. The source material was peripheral blood. The receptors here all came from a woman younger than 45 with COVID-19, enrolled during active disease.

The J gene is TRBJ1-1, the V gene TRBV9; D perhaps matches TRBD1 (5 bases). V gave up 3 bases and J gave up 4 bases, with 10 bases separating them. The V gene's germline CDR1 is SGDLS and CDR2 YYNGEE. CDR3 length: 13 residues. The CDR3 is CASSETVATEAFF. The CDR3 DNA reads as TGTGCCAGCAGCGAGACAGTTGCCACTGAAGCTTTCTTT. Together with reference TRBV9 and TRBJ1-1, the CDR3 gives the full variable domain: DSGVTQTPKHLITATGQRVTLRCSPRSGDLSVYWYQQSLDQGLQFLIQYYNGEERAKGNILERFSAQQFPDLHSELNLSSLELGDSALYFCASSETVATEAFFGQGTRLTVV.

This chain joins TRBV7-2 and TRBJ1-2; 7 bases map to TRBD1. The V and J ends lost 5 bases and 2 bases, in that order; junction bases with no gene match: 17. This CDR3 comprises 18 residues. Germline loops: CDR1 SGHTA, CDR2 FQGNSA. CDR3 in amino acids: CASSRSRQGGFRNYGYTF. The CDR3, as DNA: TGTGCCAGCAGCCGCTCTCGACAGGGTGGGTTTCGGAACTATGGCTACACCTTC.

V and J are TRBV4-1 and TRBJ1-1; D gene ambiguous. This CDR3 is built from 16 residues. CDR1 is MGHRA and CDR2 is YSYEKL in the germline V gene. With 1 base removed from V and 5 bases from J, the gap between germline ends came to 17 bases. CDR3: CASSQVLKGSGTEAFF. For the CDR3, the DNA is TGCGCCAGCAGCCAAGTCCTCAAAGGGTCGGGGACTGAAGCTTTCTTT.

This rearrangement joins TRBV29-1 to TRBJ2-1, with D possibly TRBD2 on 5 matching bases. CDR3 length equals 12 residues. Germline V gene data show CDR1 as SQVTM and CDR2 as ANQGSEA. The CDR3 loop reads CHAVASSTEQFF. The CDR3 coding sequence is TGCCACGCAGTCGCTAGCTCCACTGAGCAGTTCTTC.

The rearrangement uses TRBV2 and TRBJ2-7, with 11 bases lining up with TRBD2. The CDR3 runs 15 residues. CDR1 and CDR2 (germline): SNHLY, FYNNEI. V was pared by 3 bases and J by 4 bases, with 5 bases of the junction left unmatched. CDR3 in amino acids: CASSDLAGGGYEQYF. The CDR3 nucleotides read TGTGCCAGCAGTGACCTAGCGGGGGGCGGTTACGAGCAGTACTTC. The full variable domain, rest sourced from reference TRBV2 and TRBJ2-7, is EPEVTQTPSHQVTQMGQEVILRCVPISNHLYFYWYRQILGQKVEFLVSFYNNEISEKSEIFDDQFSVERPDGSNFTLKIRSTKLEDSAMYFCASSDLAGGGYEQYFGPGTRLTVT.

The CDR3 here is CASSQSKQGLSYEQYF. The CDR3 region has the DNA TGCGCCAGCAGTCAATCCAAACAGGGCTTATCCTACGAGCAGTACTTC. The chain combines TRBV23-1 with TRBJ2-7, with D maybe TRBD1 (6 bases). TRBV23-1 is marked as an open reading frame, function uncertain. V was shortened by 0 bases and J by 1 base, with 13 bases between the two germline ends. The length of the CDR3 is 16 residues.

The genes are TRBV18 and TRBJ1-6, with TRBD1 identical over 11 bases. The CDR3 is 16 amino acids. J gave up 8 bases and V 1 base, and 4 bases lay outside the gene matches. CDR1 is KGHSH, CDR2 LQKENI, per germline. For the CDR3, the DNA is TGTGCCAGCTCACCACAGGGGACAGGGGGTGATTCACCCCTCCACTTT. Amino acids: CASSPQGTGGDSPLHF.

V and J are TRBV24-1 and TRBJ2-4; 8 nucleotides align to TRBD2. V lost 3 bases to trimming and J lost 6 bases; unmatched junction nucleotides: 6. CDR3 length equals 15 residues. CDR1 and CDR2 from the germline V gene are KGHDR and SFDVKD. The CDR3 DNA sequence: TGTGCCACCAGTGATCCGCGGGAGGTGGGAAACATTCAGTACTTC. As protein: CATSDPREVGNIQYF.

The rearrangement links TRBV10-3 to TRBJ1-2; D not resolved. The length of the CDR3 is 13 residues. The V gene's germline CDR1 is ENHRY and CDR2 SYGVKD. Trimming left V 5 bases short and J 3 bases short, with 10 bases between. CDR3 protein: CAISPGTDYGYTF. The CDR3 DNA reads as TGTGCCATCAGTCCAGGCACTGACTATGGCTACACCTTC.

The chain links TRBV7-2 to TRBJ1-3; no clear D gene. The length of the CDR3 is 13 residues. Germline V CDR1 and CDR2: SGHTA, FQGNSA. The germline V and J ends were trimmed by 6 bases and 1 base, with 7 bases remaining between them. The CDR3 region has the DNA TGTGCCAGCAGGTCGAGGTCTGGAAACACCATATATTTT. This codes for CASRSRSGNTIYF. Full variable domain (outside the CDR3, taken from reference TRBV7-2 and TRBJ1-3): GAGVSQSPSNKVTEKGKDVELRCDPISGHTALYWYRQSLGQGLEFLIYFQGNSAPDKSGLPSDRFSAERTGGSVSTLTIQRTQQEDSAVYLCASRSRSGNTIYFGEGSWLTVV.

The chain is built from TRBV5-4 and TRBJ1-1; no clear D gene. Germline values: CDR1 SGHNT, CDR2 YYREEE (reference sequence). V lost 0 bases and J 4 bases, leaving 7 bases between the germline ends. The CDR3 sequence is 13 residues long. DNA of the CDR3: TGTGCCAGCAGCTTGGGGCCCGCCACTGAAGCTTTCTTT. Its protein product is CASSLGPATEAFF.

The chain combines TRBV11-3 with TRBJ2-3; TRBD2 is a possible D gene (5 bases). Deletions cut 3 bases from V and 4 bases from J, with 17 bases between. The germline gives CDR1 SGHNT, CDR2 YENEEA. This CDR3 is built from 16 residues. CDR3 amino acids: CASSLRDQRWADTQYF. CDR3 coding DNA: TGTGCCAGCAGCTTGAGAGACCAGCGGTGGGCAGATACGCAGTATTTT.

A note on this clone: One end of the junction varies from germline; a read error may be responsible. The V and J genes are TRBV4-2 and TRBJ2-7; TRBD2 matches 10 bases. The V gene's germline CDR1 is LGHNA and CDR2 YNFKEQ. The CDR3 sequence is 13 residues long. CDR3 in amino acids: CASSQRLAGEKYF. The CDR3 DNA sequence: TGTGCCAGCAGCCAAAGACTAGCGGGCGAGAAGTACTTC.

This chain uses TRBV3-1 (or the pseudogene TRBV3-2) with TRBJ1-2, with D perhaps TRBD1 (6 bases). There are 17 residues in the CDR3. Trimming stripped 0 bases from V and 5 bases from J, with 19 bases between. CDR1 LGHDT and CDR2 YNNKEL come from the germline V gene (reference sequence). The DNA for the CDR3 is TGTGCCAGCAGCCAAGATGTGACAGGTTTTTCGCGTTATGGCTACACCTTC. As protein: CASSQDVTGFSRYGYTF.

The gene calls are TRBV12-3 or TRBV12-4 and TRBJ1-5; D uncertain. The length of the CDR3 is 13 residues. Trimming removed 6 bases from V and 3 bases from J, with 9 bases in between. In nucleotides, the CDR3 is TGTGCCAGCAGCCGAGATAACAATCAGCCCCAGCATTTT. Its translation is CASSRDNNQPQHF.

The genes are TRBV2 and TRBJ1-2, with D unresolved. CDR3 length: 12 residues. Trimming took off 2 bases at V and 7 bases at J, with 8 bases between the two ends. From germline, CDR1 is SNHLY and CDR2 FYNNEI. The CDR3 DNA sequence: TGTGCCAGCAGTGAATTTGAGGGTGGCTACACCTTC. As protein: CASSEFEGGYTF.

The chain has TRBV5-1 and TRBJ2-2; TRBD1 agrees at 9 bases. The J segment lost 6 bases and the V segment lost 4 bases, leaving 10 bases of the junction unmatched. The CDR3 sequence is 16 residues long. CDR1 and CDR2 (germline): SGHRS, YFSETQ. CDR3 bases: TGCGCCAGCAGCCGGCGGGACAGGGAAGGGGCCGGGGAGCTGTTTTTT. Its protein is CASSRRDREGAGELFF. Full variable domain (missing parts from reference TRBV5-1 and TRBJ2-2): KAGVTQTPRYLIKTRGQQVTLSCSPISGHRSVSWYQQTPGQGLQFLFEYFSETQRNKGNFPGRFSGRQFSNSRSEMNVSTLELGDSALYLCASSRRDREGAGELFFGEGSRLTVL.

This chain connects TRBV9 to TRBJ1-3, with TRBD1 identical over 7 bases. The length of the CDR3 is 14 residues. J lost 4 bases, V lost 3 bases, and 4 bases had no gene match. The germline CDR1 and CDR2 sequences are SGDLS and YYNGEE. In DNA, the CDR3 is TGTGCCAGCAGCGGAACAGGGGACGGAAACACCATATATTTT. It translates to CASSGTGDGNTIYF.

Here the CDR3 reads CASSQDWSGPQHF. CDR3 coding DNA: TGTGCCAGCAGCCAAGATTGGTCAGGGCCCCAGCATTTT. V is TRBV14 and J is TRBJ1-5; D gene unclear. The CDR3 length is 13 residues. The V and J ends lost 0 bases and 9 bases respectively, with 9 bases between them. The germline CDR1 and CDR2 sequences are SGHDN and FVKESK.

The chain is built from TRBV6-1 and TRBJ2-5; 9 bases align to TRBD1. Looked up from germline, CDR1 is MNHNS and CDR2 is SASEGT. This CDR3 has 15 amino acids. Germline trimming cut 1 base from V and 1 base from J; bases unmatched to any gene: 1. The CDR3 spells CASSEGDRVQETQYF. CDR3 bases: TGTGCCAGCAGTGAAGGGGACAGGGTCCAAGAGACCCAGTACTTC.

The rearrangement joins TRBV7-9 to TRBJ2-1, with D hard to call. The CDR3 extends over 13 amino acids. The germline V gene has CDR1 SEHNR and CDR2 FQNEAQ (reference sequence). V lost 3 bases and J lost 6, with 9 bases in between. In DNA form, the CDR3 reads TGTGCCAGCAGCTTTAGAGAGCCCAATGAGCAGTTCTTC. Translated: CASSFREPNEQFF.

The V call is TRBV5-1, the J call TRBJ2-2; D not certain. Per the germline V gene, CDR1 is SGHRS and CDR2 is YFSETQ. Between the trimmed V and J ends, which lost 3 bases and 2 bases, there was a span of 8 bases. The CDR3 spans 14 residues. CDR3 coding DNA: TGCGCCAGCAGCTATCAACTTAACACCGGGGAGCTGTTTTTT. It specifies CASSYQLNTGELFF.

This chain uses TRBV25-1 with TRBJ2-1, with 10 nucleotides matching TRBD2. Germline V CDR1 and CDR2: MGHDK, SYGVNS. The V and J ends lost 5 bases and 5 bases, in that order; junction bases with no gene match: 6. The CDR3 spans 15 residues. CDR3 nucleotide sequence: TGTGCCAGCAGTAAAGCGGGGGGGCTTAACAATGAGCAGTTCTTC. Amino acid sequence: CASSKAGGLNNEQFF.

V and J are TRBV30 and TRBJ2-3; D is perhaps TRBD2 (5 bases). The V gene's germline CDR1 is GTSNPN and CDR2 SVGIG (reference sequence). Trimming took off 1 base at V and 8 bases at J, with 10 bases between the two ends. This CDR3 has 12 amino acids. The CDR3 DNA reads TGTGCCTGGAGTGCATCAAGCGGTACGCAGTATTTT. This sequence encodes CAWSASSGTQYF.

The chain employs TRBV13 and TRBJ1-2; D possibly corresponds to TRBD1 (5 bases). CDR3 length equals 14 residues. Germline V CDR1 and CDR2: PRHDT, FYEKMQ (reference sequence). V gave up 5 bases and J gave up 2 bases, with 12 bases separating them. In DNA, the CDR3 is TGTGCCAGCAGCGTACAGGTGTCGAACTATGGCTACACCTTC. It codes for CASSVQVSNYGYTF.

The chain combines TRBV2 with TRBJ2-5; 10 positions match TRBD2. Trimming at V came to 1 base and at J to 5 bases, leaving 7 bases not matched to a gene. Germline V gene sequence: CDR1 SNHLY, CDR2 FYNNEI. This CDR3 contains 16 residues. In nucleotides, the CDR3 is TGTGCCAGCAGTGAAGGTTTACTAGCGGGGATGGAGACCCAGTACTTC. Amino acid sequence: CASSEGLLAGMETQYF. Variable domain in full (rest from reference TRBV2 and TRBJ2-5): EPEVTQTPSHQVTQMGQEVILRCVPISNHLYFYWYRQILGQKVEFLVSFYNNEISEKSEIFDDQFSVERPDGSNFTLKIRSTKLEDSAMYFCASSEGLLAGMETQYFGPGTRLLVL.

The gene calls are TRBV6-5 and TRBJ2-2, with D perhaps matching TRBD2 (5 bases). Trimming removed 0 bases from V and 13 bases from J, with 12 bases in between. Germline assignment: CDR1 MNHEY and CDR2 SVGAGI. This CDR3 comprises 13 residues. The CDR3 region is CASSYSKPGRLFF. The CDR3 DNA sequence: TGTGCCAGCAGTTACTCTAAGCCGGGGAGGCTGTTTTTT.

J is TRBJ2-2 and V is TRBV9; 11 bases line up with TRBD1. J gave up 4 bases and V 3 bases, and 20 bases lay outside the gene matches. Germline CDR1 SGDLS, CDR2 YYNGEE. The length of the CDR3 is 21 residues. For the CDR3, the DNA is TGTGCCAGCAGCGGGCACAGGACAGGGGGCGCGGCTCCCCGGGGCACCGGGGAGCTGTTTTTT. The encoded protein is CASSGHRTGGAAPRGTGELFF. The variable domain in full, completed from reference TRBV9 and TRBJ2-2, reads DSGVTQTPKHLITATGQRVTLRCSPRSGDLSVYWYQQSLDQGLQFLIQYYNGEERAKGNILERFSAQQFPDLHSELNLSSLELGDSALYFCASSGHRTGGAAPRGTGELFFGEGSRLTVL.

The chain joins TRBV13 to TRBJ1-1, with D perhaps TRBD1 (6 bases). This CDR3 contains 15 residues. V was cut by 4 bases and J by 4 bases, with 16 bases left in between. Germline V CDR1 and CDR2: PRHDT, FYEKMQ (reference sequence). For the CDR3, the DNA is TGTGCCAGCAGCTCTACACAGGGACTAGGCACTGAAGCTTTCTTT. Its translation is CASSSTQGLGTEAFF.

This clone was recorded once. This sequence joins TRBV30 and TRBJ2-7, with 8 bases lining up with TRBD1. In germline, CDR1 is GTSNPN, CDR2 SVGIG (reference sequence). J gave up 0 bases and V 5 bases, and 6 bases lay outside the gene matches. The CDR3 contains 14 residues. In nucleotides, the CDR3 is TGTGCCTGGGCACGGGACAGGTCCTCCTACGAGCAGTACTTC. This codes for CAWARDRSSYEQYF.

CDR3 protein: CASGQTNTGELFF. The CDR3 DNA reads as TGTGCCAGCGGACAGACAAACACCGGGGAGCTGTTTTTT. The chain joins TRBV6-5 to TRBJ2-2, with D maybe TRBD1 (6 bases). Per germline, CDR1 MNHEY and CDR2 SVGAGI. CDR3 size: 13 residues. The V gene lost 8 bases and the J gene lost 2 bases, with 9 bases spanning the gap.

The J gene is TRBJ1-2, the V gene TRBV6-1, with D hard to call. V dropped 2 bases and J dropped 4 bases, with 8 bases sitting between them. This CDR3 has 13 residues. Germline CDR1 MNHNS, CDR2 SASEGT. CDR3 sequence reads: CASSERHIYGYTF. CDR3 bases: TGTGCCAGCAGTGAAAGACATATCTATGGCTACACCTTC.